The rows below give T cell receptor beta chains drawn from one sample of a study of identifying expanded T cells in peripheral blood. The data were produced by immunoSEQ multiplex PCR, yet TCRdb's version contains in-frame clones alone and is incomplete. The sample holds 60,000 or so clones, around 83% seen once. Sequencing was performed on blood. Receptors originate from a person between 18 and 75 years old in good health. The conserved cysteine and the conserved F or W are not part of the CDR3 here. Fields, in order: J gene, V gene, CDR3 protein.

TRBJ1-2 TRBV6-1 ASSRSRTDLYGYT
TRBJ2-7 TRBV5-5 ASSLEDRTSGIYEQY
TRBJ1-2 TRBV5-1 ASSPIDRDYGYT
TRBJ2-1 TRBV7-2 ASSRDRGLVSYNEQF
TRBJ2-2 TRBV7-9 ASRKQGSPGELF
TRBJ2-1 TRBV7-2 ASSSAGGIDEQF
TRBJ2-5 TRBV27 ASRSHQTGKETQY
TRBJ2-1 TRBV27 ASSIKTSGGWNEQF
TRBJ1-1 TRBV29-1 SVGSGNTEAF
TRBJ1-1 TRBV29-1 SVVTGVAEAF
TRBJ2-5 TRBV23-1 ASSQGRGSQGTQY
TRBJ1-2 TRBV6-5 ASTPRQGRGGYT
TRBJ2-2 TRBV5-1 ASSLKDRGTGELF
TRBJ2-4 TRBV11-2 ASSLDPGGEAKNIQY
TRBJ2-7 TRBV9 ASTLGEGYSYEQY
TRBJ1-2 TRBV5-1 ASSLDGLYGYT
TRBJ1-4 TRBV7-8 ASSLVNEKLF
TRBJ2-7 TRBV19 ASSSAGSYEQY
TRBJ2-7 TRBV29-1 SVMDPRSYEQY
TRBJ1-1 TRBV20-1 SAGAIEAF
TRBJ1-2 TRBV18 ASSPQTDSNYGYT
TRBJ2-3 TRBV9 ASSPQTGSTDTQY
TRBJ2-5 TRBV29-1 SVTRGGTGGRETQY
TRBJ2-5 TRBV5-1 ASSWGQETQY
TRBJ2-1 TRBV11-2 ASSLDHSSYNEQF
TRBJ2-3 TRBV6-1 ASSSTSGARDTQY
TRBJ2-2 TRBV4-3 ASSRGTGELF
TRBJ2-3 TRBV29-1 SVSQGTDTQY
TRBJ2-6 TRBV19 ASSARGSGANVLT
TRBJ1-5 TRBV4-1 ASSQAPVENIYSNQPQH
TRBJ2-7 TRBV27 ASSSQNYEQY
TRBJ2-3 TRBV5-6 ASSLVGADTQY
TRBJ1-5 TRBV27 ADGNQQGDGPQH
TRBJ2-7 TRBV6-5 ASSYVGLAGAEQY
TRBJ2-1 TRBV2 ASSDSAGAYNEQF